This T cell receptor beta chain was identified in a study of cytomegalovirus exposure and HLA in healthy donors. Study information: There were 65 million to 85 million unique TCRs (from HLA-typed donors) in an early data release.

V lost 4 bases and J lost 5; bases outside the gene matches: 3. The CDR3 runs 13 residues. The germline gives CDR1 SGHDN, CDR2 FVKESK. Whole-study findings and limits: The number of N-insertions in an Asian-associated ancestry cluster was reportedly below the roughly 670-donor mean in a later analysis.

13 Jbeta primers and 60 Vbeta primers were used for the PCR. Libraries were prepared by immunoSEQ multiplex PCR; TCRdb keeps only in-frame clonotypes and omits some of them. The table has under 200,000 clones, about 81% seen once. This clone showed up just a few times. As yet, its antigen is unknown. The chain carries TRBV14 and TRBJ1-1; 8 nucleotides match TRBD1. Sequencing was carried out using PBMCs. This TCR came from a woman between 18 and 29 years old in good health and CMV-seronegative. CDR3 protein: CASSRRQGTEAFF. The DNA for the CDR3 is TGTGCCAGCAGCCGTCGACAGGGGACTGAAGCTTTCTTT.